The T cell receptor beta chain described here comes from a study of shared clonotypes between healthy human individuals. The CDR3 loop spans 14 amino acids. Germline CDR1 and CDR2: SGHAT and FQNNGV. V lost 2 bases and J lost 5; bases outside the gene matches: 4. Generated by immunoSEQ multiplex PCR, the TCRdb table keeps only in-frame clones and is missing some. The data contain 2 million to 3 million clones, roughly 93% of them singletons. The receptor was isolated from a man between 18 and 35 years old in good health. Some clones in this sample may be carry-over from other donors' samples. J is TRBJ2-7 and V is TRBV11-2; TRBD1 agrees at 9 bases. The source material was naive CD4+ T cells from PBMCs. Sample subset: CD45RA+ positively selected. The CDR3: CASSLWDRANEQYF. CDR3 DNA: TGTGCCAGCAGCTTATGGGACAGGGCCAACGAGCAGTACTTC.